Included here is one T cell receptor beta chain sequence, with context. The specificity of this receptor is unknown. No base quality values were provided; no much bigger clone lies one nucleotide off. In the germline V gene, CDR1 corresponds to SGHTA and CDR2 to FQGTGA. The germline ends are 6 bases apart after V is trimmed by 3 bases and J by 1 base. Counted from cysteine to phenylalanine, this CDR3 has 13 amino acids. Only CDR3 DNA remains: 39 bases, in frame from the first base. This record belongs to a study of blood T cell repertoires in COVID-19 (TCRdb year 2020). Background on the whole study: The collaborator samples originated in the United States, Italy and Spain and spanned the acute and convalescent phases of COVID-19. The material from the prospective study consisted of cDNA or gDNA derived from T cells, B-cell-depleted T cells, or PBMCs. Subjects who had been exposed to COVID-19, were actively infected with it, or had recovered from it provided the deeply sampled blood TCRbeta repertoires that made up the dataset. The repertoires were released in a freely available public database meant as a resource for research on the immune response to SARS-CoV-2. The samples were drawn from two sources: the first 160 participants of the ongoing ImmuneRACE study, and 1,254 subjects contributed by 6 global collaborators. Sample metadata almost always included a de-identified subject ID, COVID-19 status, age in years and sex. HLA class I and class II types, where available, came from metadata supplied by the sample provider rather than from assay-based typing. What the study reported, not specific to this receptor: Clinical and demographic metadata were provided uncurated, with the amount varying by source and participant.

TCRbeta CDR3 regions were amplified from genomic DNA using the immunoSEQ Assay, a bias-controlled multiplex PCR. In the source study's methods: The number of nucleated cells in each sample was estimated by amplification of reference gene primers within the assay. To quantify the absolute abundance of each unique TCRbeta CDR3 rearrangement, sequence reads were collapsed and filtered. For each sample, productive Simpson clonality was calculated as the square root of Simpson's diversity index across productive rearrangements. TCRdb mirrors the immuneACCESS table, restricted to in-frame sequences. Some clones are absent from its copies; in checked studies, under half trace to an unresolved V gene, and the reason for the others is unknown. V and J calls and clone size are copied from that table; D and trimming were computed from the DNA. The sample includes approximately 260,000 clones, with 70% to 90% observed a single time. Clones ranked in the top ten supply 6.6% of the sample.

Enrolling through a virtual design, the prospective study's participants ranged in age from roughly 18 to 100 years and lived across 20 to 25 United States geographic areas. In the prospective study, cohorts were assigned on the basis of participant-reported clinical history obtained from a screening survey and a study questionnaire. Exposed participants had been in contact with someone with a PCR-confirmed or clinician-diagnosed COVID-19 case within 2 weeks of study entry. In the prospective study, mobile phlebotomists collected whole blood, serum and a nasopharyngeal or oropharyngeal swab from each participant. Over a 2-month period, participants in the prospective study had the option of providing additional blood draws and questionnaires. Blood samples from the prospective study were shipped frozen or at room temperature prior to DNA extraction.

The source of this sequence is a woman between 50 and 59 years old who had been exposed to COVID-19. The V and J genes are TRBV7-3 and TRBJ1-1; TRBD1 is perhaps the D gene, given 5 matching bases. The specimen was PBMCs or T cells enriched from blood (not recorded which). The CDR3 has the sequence CASSFQGNTEAFF. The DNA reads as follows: TGTGCCAGCAGCTTTCAGGGGAACACTGAAGCTTTCTTT.